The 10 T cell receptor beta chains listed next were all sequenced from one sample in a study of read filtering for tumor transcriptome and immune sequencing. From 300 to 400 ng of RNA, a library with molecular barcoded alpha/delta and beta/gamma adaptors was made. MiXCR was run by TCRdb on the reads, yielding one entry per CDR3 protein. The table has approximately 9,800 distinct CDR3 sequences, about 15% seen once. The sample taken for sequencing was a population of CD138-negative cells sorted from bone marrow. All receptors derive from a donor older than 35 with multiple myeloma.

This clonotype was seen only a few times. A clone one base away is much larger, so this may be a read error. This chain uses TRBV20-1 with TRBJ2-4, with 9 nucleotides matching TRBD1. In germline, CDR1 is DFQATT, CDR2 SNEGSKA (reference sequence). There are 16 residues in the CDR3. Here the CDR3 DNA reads TGCAGTGCTATAAGGGGACAGGGCCTAGCCAAAAACGTTCAGTACTTC. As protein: CSAIRGQGLAKNVQYF.

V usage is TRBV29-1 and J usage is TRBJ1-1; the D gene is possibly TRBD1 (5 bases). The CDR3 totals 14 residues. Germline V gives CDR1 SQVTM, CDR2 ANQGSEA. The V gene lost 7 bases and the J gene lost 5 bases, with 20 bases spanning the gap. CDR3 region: CSAEPSGWRTEAFF. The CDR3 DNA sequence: TGCAGCGCCGAACCGTCAGGGTGGAGGACTGAAGCTTTCTTT.

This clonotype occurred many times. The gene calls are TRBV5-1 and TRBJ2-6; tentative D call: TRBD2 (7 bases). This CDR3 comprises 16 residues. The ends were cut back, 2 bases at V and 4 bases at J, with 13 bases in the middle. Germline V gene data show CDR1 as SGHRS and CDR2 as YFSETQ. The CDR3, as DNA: TGCGCCAGCAGCTTAGGGGGGGCAGGAGGGGCCAACGTCCTGACTTTC. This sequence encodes CASSLGGAGGANVLTF. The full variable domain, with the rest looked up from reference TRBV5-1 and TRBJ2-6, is KAGVTQTPRYLIKTRGQQVTLSCSPISGHRSVSWYQQTPGQGLQFLFEYFSETQRNKGNFPGRFSGRQFSNSRSEMNVSTLELGDSALYLCASSLGGAGGANVLTFGAGSRLTVL.

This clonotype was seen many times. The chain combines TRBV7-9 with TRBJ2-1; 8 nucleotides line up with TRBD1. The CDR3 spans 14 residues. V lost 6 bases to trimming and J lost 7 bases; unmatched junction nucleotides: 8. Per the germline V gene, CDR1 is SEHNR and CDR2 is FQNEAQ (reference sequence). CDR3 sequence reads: CASRPGQGRNEQFF. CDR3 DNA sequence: TGTGCCAGCAGACCCGGACAGGGCAGGAATGAGCAGTTCTTC. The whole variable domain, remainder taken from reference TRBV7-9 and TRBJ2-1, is DTGVSQNPRHKITKRGQNVTFRCDPISEHNRLYWYRQTLGQGPEFLTYFQNEAQLEKSRLLSDRFSAERPKGSFSTLEIQRTEQGDSAMYLCASRPGQGRNEQFFGPGTRLTVL.

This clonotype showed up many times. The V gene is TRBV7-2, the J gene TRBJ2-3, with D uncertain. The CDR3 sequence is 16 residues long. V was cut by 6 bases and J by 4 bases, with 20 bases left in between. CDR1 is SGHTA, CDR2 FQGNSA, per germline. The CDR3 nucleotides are TGTGCCAGCAGTTCTATGGGCCTCCAGGAAGCAGATACGCAGTATTTT. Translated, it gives CASSSMGLQEADTQYF.

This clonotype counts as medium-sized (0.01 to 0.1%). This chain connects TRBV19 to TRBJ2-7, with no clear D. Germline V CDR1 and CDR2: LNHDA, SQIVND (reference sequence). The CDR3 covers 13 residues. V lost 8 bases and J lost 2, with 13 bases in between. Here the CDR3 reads CASSHGGAYEQYF. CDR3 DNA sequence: TGTGCCAGTTCTCACGGTGGTGCCTACGAGCAGTACTTC.

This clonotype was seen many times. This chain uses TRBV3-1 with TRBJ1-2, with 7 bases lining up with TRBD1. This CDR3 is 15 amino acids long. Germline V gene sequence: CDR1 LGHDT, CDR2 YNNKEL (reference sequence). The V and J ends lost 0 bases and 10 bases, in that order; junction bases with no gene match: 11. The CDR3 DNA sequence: TGTGCCAGCAGCCAAGATCTTAGGGGGACAGACTTCTACACCTTC. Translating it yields CASSQDLRGTDFYTF.

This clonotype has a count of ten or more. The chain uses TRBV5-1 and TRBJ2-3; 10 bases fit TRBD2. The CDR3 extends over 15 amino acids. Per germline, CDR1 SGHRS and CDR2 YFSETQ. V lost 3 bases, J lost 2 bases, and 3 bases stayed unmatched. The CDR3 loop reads CASSYGTSDTDTQYF. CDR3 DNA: TGCGCCAGCAGCTACGGGACTAGCGACACAGATACGCAGTATTTT.

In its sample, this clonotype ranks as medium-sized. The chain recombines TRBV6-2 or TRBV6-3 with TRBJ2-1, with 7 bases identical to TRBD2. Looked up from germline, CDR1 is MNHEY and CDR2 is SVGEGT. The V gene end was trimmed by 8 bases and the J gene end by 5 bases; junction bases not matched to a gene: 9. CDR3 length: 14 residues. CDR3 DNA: TGTGCCAGCGGAAAGGAGCGGGGCCACAATGAGCAGTTCTTC. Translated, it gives CASGKERGHNEQFF.

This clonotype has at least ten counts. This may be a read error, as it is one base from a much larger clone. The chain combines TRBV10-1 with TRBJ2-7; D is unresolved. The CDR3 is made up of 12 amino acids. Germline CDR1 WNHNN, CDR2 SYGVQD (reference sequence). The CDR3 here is CASSETGYERYF. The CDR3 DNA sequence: TGCGCCAGCAGTGAGACCGGCTACGAGCGGTACTTC.